This T cell receptor beta chain is from a study of identical twins. TCRdb processed the 5' RACE reads anew with MiXCR; each CDR3 protein has one entry. The repertoire consists of 690,000 or so distinct CDR3 sequences, with 8.6% occurring once and the leading ten covering about 0.98%. This sample was shared with a second study, whose subject was yellow fever vaccine responses in identical twins.

This clonotype originated in a woman aged 18-29 years in good health. Sample: PBMCs.

In nucleotides, the CDR3 is TGTGCCAGCAGTCTAAATCTGGCAACACAAGAGACCCAGTACTTC. Translation: CASSLNLATQETQYF. This sequence joins TRBV27 and TRBJ2-5; D gene uncertain. Germline V gene data show CDR1 as MNHEY and CDR2 as SMNVEV (reference sequence). The CDR3 consists of 15 residues. V was trimmed by 5 bases and J by 2 bases, leaving 15 bases between them.